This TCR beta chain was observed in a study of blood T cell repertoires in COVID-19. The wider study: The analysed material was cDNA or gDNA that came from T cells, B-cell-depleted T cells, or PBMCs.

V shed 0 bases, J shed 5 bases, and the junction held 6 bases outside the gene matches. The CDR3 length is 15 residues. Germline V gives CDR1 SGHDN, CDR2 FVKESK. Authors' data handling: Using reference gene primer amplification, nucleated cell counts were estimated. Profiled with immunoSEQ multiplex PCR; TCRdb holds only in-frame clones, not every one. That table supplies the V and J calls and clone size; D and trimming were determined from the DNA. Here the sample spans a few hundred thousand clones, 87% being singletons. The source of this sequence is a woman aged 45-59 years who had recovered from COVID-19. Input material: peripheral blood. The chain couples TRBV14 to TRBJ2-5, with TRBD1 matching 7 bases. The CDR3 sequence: CASSQEARGWETQYF. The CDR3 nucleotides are TGTGCCAGCAGCCAAGAGGCCAGGGGGTGGGAGACCCAGTACTTC.